These 27 T cell receptor beta chains were all obtained from the same sample, sequenced in a study of T cells in localized non-small cell lung cancer. Produced via immunoSEQ multiplex PCR; TCRdb's table is partial and in-frame only. The sample lists 15,000 to 20,000 clones, around 90% occurring once. The sample in question was peripheral blood mononuclear cells, obtained before any cancer treatment. The receptor source for this set is a woman aged 40-70 years with stage III lung adenocarcinoma.

The chain employs TRBV7-6 and TRBJ1-1; D gene uncertain. The CDR3 contains 13 residues. V dropped 3 bases and J dropped 3 bases, with 8 bases sitting between them. Looked up from germline, CDR1 is SGHVS and CDR2 is FNYEAQ. The CDR3 reads CASSLDRDTEAFF. CDR3 coding DNA: TGTGCCAGCAGCTTGGATAGAGACACTGAAGCTTTCTTT. Supplemented by reference TRBV7-6 and TRBJ1-1, the full variable domain reads GAGVSQSPRYKVTKRGQDVALRCDPISGHVSLYWYRQALGQGPEFLTYFNYEAQQDKSGLPNDRFSAERPEGSISTLTIQRTEQRDSAMYRCASSLDRDTEAFFGQGTRLTVV.

J is TRBJ1-5 and V is TRBV2, with 9 bases aligning to TRBD1. This CDR3 comprises 15 residues. In germline, CDR1 is SNHLY, CDR2 FYNNEI. V trimming: 4 bases; J trimming: 7 bases; junction bases outside the gene matches: 8. The CDR3 reads CASSGEGQGGQPQHF. CDR3 coding DNA: TGTGCCAGCAGTGGTGAGGGACAGGGTGGGCAGCCCCAGCATTTT.

The chain carries TRBV29-1 and TRBJ2-2, with a possible D match to TRBD1 (6 bases). This CDR3 has 13 amino acids. V was trimmed by 6 bases and J by 5 bases, leaving 13 bases between them. CDR1 SQVTM and CDR2 ANQGSEA come from the germline V gene. The CDR3 region has the DNA TGCAGCGTAGACACAGGGATGACCGGGGAGCTGTTTTTT. It specifies CSVDTGMTGELFF.

The chain uses TRBV21-1 and TRBJ1-5. TRBV21-1 is an annotated pseudogene. This CDR3 contains 15 residues. CDR3 protein: CASSKPGIGNQPQHF. The CDR3 region has the DNA TGTGCCAGCAGCAAACCGGGTATCGGCAATCAGCCCCAGCATTTT.

V is TRBV25-1 and J is TRBJ1-1, with D uncertain. V was shortened by 1 base and J by 4 bases, with 10 bases between the two germline ends. The CDR3 length is 14 residues. The germline CDR1 and CDR2 sequences are MGHDK and SYGVNS. The CDR3 protein is CASSELGLGTEAFF. The CDR3 DNA follows: TGTGCCAGCAGTGAATTAGGGTTAGGCACTGAAGCTTTCTTT.

The J gene is TRBJ1-2, the V gene TRBV29-1, with TRBD1 as a possible D gene (5 bases). The CDR3 is 14 residues long. V was trimmed by 1 base and J by 0 bases, leaving 9 bases between them. Germline CDR1 SQVTM, CDR2 ANQGSEA. CDR3 bases: TGCAGCGTTGAAGGGGGCAATTCTAACTATGGCTACACCTTC. Translated: CSVEGGNSNYGYTF.

The genes are TRBV5-1 and TRBJ2-5; 7 bases align to TRBD2. The CDR3 contains 16 residues. V lost 0 bases to trimming and J lost 4 bases; unmatched junction nucleotides: 9. The germline V gene encodes CDR1 SGHRS and CDR2 YFSETQ. The CDR3 loop reads CASSLALAASGETQYF. Here the CDR3 DNA reads TGCGCCAGCAGCTTGGCGCTAGCGGCCTCGGGAGAGACCCAGTACTTC.

The J gene is TRBJ1-1, the V gene TRBV6-5; D is possibly TRBD1 (6 bases). CDR3 length: 14 residues. CDR1 is MNHEY and CDR2 is SVGAGI in the germline V gene. V dropped 2 bases and J dropped 7 bases, with 14 bases sitting between them. The CDR3 loop is CASSYGPGHYEAFF. CDR3 nucleotide sequence: TGTGCCAGCAGTTACGGACCGGGACACTATGAAGCTTTCTTT.

The gene calls are TRBV4-3 and TRBJ2-7; D may be TRBD1 (6 bases). Trimming stripped 2 bases from V and 4 bases from J, with 15 bases between. Per germline, CDR1 LGHNA and CDR2 YSLEER. The CDR3 loop spans 15 amino acids. The CDR3 nucleotides are TGCGCCAGCAGCCAAACCACCTTAGGACAGTACGAGCAGTACTTC. Translated, it gives CASSQTTLGQYEQYF.

The chain is built from TRBV2 and TRBJ2-3; D remains unclear. The length of the CDR3 is 14 residues. Germline V gives CDR1 SNHLY, CDR2 FYNNEI. Trimming removed 1 base from V and 0 bases from J, with 5 bases in between. CDR3 sequence: CASSEGGSTDTQYF. As DNA, the CDR3 is TGTGCCAGCAGTGAAGGCGGTAGCACAGATACGCAGTATTTT.

This clone was recorded once. The chain links TRBV5-1 to TRBJ1-2; D not resolved. This CDR3 region has 13 residues. V was shortened by 3 bases and J by 6 bases, with 12 bases between the two germline ends. CDR1 is SGHRS, CDR2 YFSETQ, per germline. The DNA for the CDR3 is TGCGCCAGCAGCTCCCGCACCCAGGATGGCTACACCTTC. Amino acid sequence: CASSSRTQDGYTF. Combining the CDR3 with reference TRBV5-1 and TRBJ1-2 gives the whole variable domain KAGVTQTPRYLIKTRGQQVTLSCSPISGHRSVSWYQQTPGQGLQFLFEYFSETQRNKGNFPGRFSGRQFSNSRSEMNVSTLELGDSALYLCASSSRTQDGYTFGSGTRLTVV.

The CDR3 DNA is TGTGCCAGCTCTTCGGACAGGGGGGGTACTGAAGCTTTCTTT. Amino acids: CASSSDRGGTEAFF. This chain connects TRBV18 to TRBJ1-1, with 10 nucleotides matching TRBD1. The germline V gene has CDR1 KGHSH and CDR2 LQKENI. The CDR3 spans 14 residues. V was pared by 6 bases and J by 5 bases, with 6 bases of the junction left unmatched.

The rearrangement links TRBV7-2 to TRBJ2-5; D is tentatively TRBD1 or TRBD2 (6 bases each). Trimming left V 3 bases short and J 5 bases short, with 16 bases between. The CDR3 covers 15 residues. The germline V gene encodes CDR1 SGHTA and CDR2 FQGNSA. CDR3 DNA: TGTGCCAGCAGCTTTTCGGGGGCCGTAGGGGAGACCCAGTACTTC. The encoded protein is CASSFSGAVGETQYF.

This rearrangement joins TRBV7-2 to TRBJ2-2, with 7 bases identical to TRBD2. With 2 bases clipped from V and 0 bases from J, the junction kept 3 bases outside the gene matches. Per the germline V gene, CDR1 is SGHTA and CDR2 is FQGNSA. This CDR3 has 16 residues. In nucleotides, the CDR3 is TGTGCCAGCAGCTTAATGGCGGGGGCGAACACCGGGGAGCTGTTTTTT. Protein sequence: CASSLMAGANTGELFF.

The rearrangement uses TRBV19 and TRBJ1-5; 7 bases fit TRBD1. The CDR3 is 16 residues long. Germline values: CDR1 LNHDA, CDR2 SQIVND (reference sequence). V trimming: 4 bases; J trimming: 7 bases; junction bases outside the gene matches: 13. CDR3 residues: CASSTRQGTEGQPQHF. In DNA form, the CDR3 reads TGTGCCAGTAGTACCCGACAGGGAACGGAAGGCCAGCCCCAGCATTTT.

This chain uses TRBV5-6 with TRBJ1-2, with a weak D call TRBD1 (6 bases). Germline V lookup: CDR1 SGHDT, CDR2 YYEEEE. V lost 5 bases to trimming and J lost 8 bases, with 13 bases between them. There are 12 residues in the CDR3. CDR3 nucleotides: TGTGCCAGCAGGTCCATGAGGGGGGGCTACACCTTC. Amino acid sequence: CASRSMRGGYTF.

The chain links TRBV5-4 to TRBJ2-1, with 7 bases lining up with TRBD2. CDR3 size: 15 residues. The V and J ends lost 0 bases and 10 bases, in that order; junction bases with no gene match: 10. From germline, CDR1 is SGHNT and CDR2 YYREEE (reference sequence). The CDR3 DNA is TGTGCCAGCAGCTTGGCGGGTTACGGGAGGCAAGAGCAGTTCTTC. This codes for CASSLAGYGRQEQFF.

V is TRBV7-9 and J is TRBJ2-5; TRBD2 matches 10 bases. The V and J ends lost 5 bases and 2 bases, in that order; junction bases with no gene match: 2. Germline CDR1 and CDR2: SEHNR and FQNEAQ (reference sequence). This CDR3 is built from 14 residues. The CDR3: CASSELAGQETQYF. For the CDR3, the DNA is TGTGCCAGCAGCGAACTAGCGGGACAAGAGACCCAGTACTTC.

DNA of the CDR3: TGTGCCAGCAGCTCGGGGCTGCAAGAGACCCAGTACTTC. Protein sequence: CASSSGLQETQYF. This chain uses TRBV5-5 with TRBJ2-5; perhaps D is TRBD1 or TRBD2 (5 bases each). Germline V gene sequence: CDR1 SGHKS, CDR2 YYEKEE (reference sequence). This CDR3 region has 13 residues. The V and J ends lost 3 bases and 2 bases respectively, with 8 bases between them.

V gene TRBV5-1 combines with J gene TRBJ1-4; 10 bases agree with TRBD1. The V gene's germline CDR1 is SGHRS and CDR2 YFSETQ. V was pared by 4 bases and J by 5 bases, with 2 bases of the junction left unmatched. CDR3 length: 14 residues. CDR3 residues: CASSPGQGNEKLFF. The CDR3 DNA is TGCGCCAGCAGCCCGGGACAGGGGAATGAAAAACTGTTTTTT.

The V gene is TRBV25-1, the J gene TRBJ1-1; 7 bases align to TRBD1. Germline V gives CDR1 MGHDK, CDR2 SYGVNS. There are 18 residues in the CDR3. The V and J ends lost 7 bases and 0 bases, in that order; junction bases with no gene match: 17. In DNA, the CDR3 is TGTGCCAGCAAGGGCGATCCATGGGGACAGAACTTGAACACTGAAGCTTTCTTT. Translated, it gives CASKGDPWGQNLNTEAFF.

This clone was seen only a few times. V is TRBV7-9 and J is TRBJ1-5; D is unclear. The CDR3 extends over 12 amino acids. V shed 0 bases and J shed 7 bases, with 4 bases lying between them. Per the germline V gene, CDR1 is SEHNR and CDR2 is FQNEAQ (reference sequence). CDR3 amino acids: CASSLAGQPQHF. The DNA of the CDR3 is TGTGCCAGCAGCTTAGCGGGACAGCCCCAGCATTTT.

The chain couples TRBV7-2 to TRBJ2-3; 8 bases fit TRBD2. After removal of 3 bases from V and 8 bases from J, the junction contained 7 bases not matched to a gene. Germline V lookup: CDR1 SGHTA, CDR2 FQGNSA. This CDR3 has 14 residues. The CDR3 bases are TGTGCCAGCAGCTTTAGCGGGGCCCCAGGTACGCAGTATTTT. Its protein is CASSFSGAPGTQYF.

The J gene is TRBJ1-1, the V gene TRBV28, with 7 bases lining up with TRBD1. This CDR3 is built from 16 residues. Per germline, CDR1 MDHEN and CDR2 SYDVKM. V lost 6 bases and J lost 1; bases outside the gene matches: 11. Here the CDR3 DNA reads TGTGCCAGCAGGCAAAGGACTACAGGGGCGAACACTGAAGCTTTCTTT. Translated: CASRQRTTGANTEAFF.

The chain recombines TRBV7-3 with TRBJ1-6; a weak D match, TRBD1 (6 bases). CDR1 is SGHTA and CDR2 is FQGTGA in the germline V gene. V lost 1 base and J lost 2, with 12 bases in between. CDR3 length: 17 residues. The CDR3 region has the DNA TGTGCCAGCAGCTTAAGCCCACGGGGGCCCTATAATTCACCCCTCCACTTT. It encodes CASSLSPRGPYNSPLHF.

This clone was counted once. The chain employs TRBV5-4 and TRBJ2-7; 8 bases line up with TRBD2. V gave up 2 bases and J gave up 2 bases; unmatched junction bases: 9. There are 16 residues in the CDR3. Germline loops: CDR1 SGHNT, CDR2 YYREEE (reference sequence). In nucleotides, the CDR3 is TGTGCCAGCAGCTTTGGGGTAGCGGGGATACCCTACGAGCAGTACTTC. This encodes CASSFGVAGIPYEQYF.

The chain carries TRBV4-1 and TRBJ2-7, with 7 bases fitting TRBD1. The J segment lost 4 bases and the V segment lost 2 bases, leaving 5 bases of the junction unmatched. Germline CDR1 MGHRA, CDR2 YSYEKL. This CDR3 is 14 amino acids long. The CDR3 sequence: CASSQRTGRYEQYF. DNA of the CDR3: TGCGCCAGCAGCCAACGGACAGGTCGGTACGAGCAGTACTTC.